Below are 5 T cell receptor beta chains sequenced from a single sample in a study of blood T cells in healthy people across ages. Sample-barcoded 5' priming and a J-beta primer mix drove a second PCR of about 7 to 12 cycles. TCRdb reprocessed the 5' RACE reads with MiXCR, giving one entry per CDR3 protein. This sample yields about 1.1 million distinct CDR3 sequences, of which 35% to 40% are seen a single time; around 13% belongs to the top ten. Material for sequencing was blood. Receptors originate from a man between 18 and 29 years old in good health.

The chain carries TRBV9 and TRBJ1-3; 7 bases map to TRBD1. This CDR3 comprises 17 residues. Per the germline V gene, CDR1 is SGDLS and CDR2 is YYNGEE. The V gene end was trimmed by 5 bases and the J gene end by 2 bases; junction bases not matched to a gene: 13. Here the CDR3 DNA reads TGTGCCAGCAGTCCAGTAGGTGCAGGGGGGACTGGAAACACCATATATTTT. It specifies CASSPVGAGGTGNTIYF.

The rearrangement links TRBV7-9 to TRBJ2-1; tentatively, D is TRBD1 (5 bases). The CDR3 contains 18 residues. With 0 bases removed from V and 6 bases from J, the gap between germline ends came to 21 bases. The V gene's germline CDR1 is SEHNR and CDR2 FQNEAQ (reference sequence). This CDR3 reads CASSLAGQVSLRGNEQFF. The CDR3, as DNA: TGTGCCAGCAGCTTAGCTGGACAAGTATCCCTAAGGGGCAATGAGCAGTTCTTC.

In this sample, this clonotype turned up once. This rearrangement joins TRBV20-1 to TRBJ2-1; TRBD2 aligns across 11 bases. CDR1 and CDR2 from the germline V gene are DFQATT and SNEGSKA (reference sequence). The CDR3 spans 16 residues. The trim removed 6 bases at V and 0 bases at J, leaving 7 bases unmatched. The CDR3 DNA reads as TGCAGTGCCCTAAGACTAGCGGGATCCTCCTACAATGAGCAGTTCTTC. Amino acid sequence: CSALRLAGSSYNEQFF.

V usage is TRBV18 and J usage is TRBJ2-5, with unresolved D. Deletions cut 3 bases from V and 0 bases from J, with 5 bases between. Germline CDR1 is KGHSH and CDR2 is LQKENI. The CDR3 spans 13 residues. The CDR3 sequence is CASSPLDQETQYF. CDR3 DNA: TGTGCCAGCTCACCGCTAGACCAAGAGACCCAGTACTTC.

A word on this clonotype: This may arise from a read error, as a much more abundant clone is one base away. The J gene is TRBJ1-2, the V gene TRBV4-1, with a tentative D call TRBD1 (5 bases). Germline-derived CDR1 and CDR2 are MGHRA and YSYEKL. This CDR3 region has 16 residues. CDR3 loop: CASSQDPYGTDYGHTF. The CDR3 DNA sequence: TGCGCCAGCAGCCAAGATCCATATGGGACGGACTATGGCCACACCTTC.